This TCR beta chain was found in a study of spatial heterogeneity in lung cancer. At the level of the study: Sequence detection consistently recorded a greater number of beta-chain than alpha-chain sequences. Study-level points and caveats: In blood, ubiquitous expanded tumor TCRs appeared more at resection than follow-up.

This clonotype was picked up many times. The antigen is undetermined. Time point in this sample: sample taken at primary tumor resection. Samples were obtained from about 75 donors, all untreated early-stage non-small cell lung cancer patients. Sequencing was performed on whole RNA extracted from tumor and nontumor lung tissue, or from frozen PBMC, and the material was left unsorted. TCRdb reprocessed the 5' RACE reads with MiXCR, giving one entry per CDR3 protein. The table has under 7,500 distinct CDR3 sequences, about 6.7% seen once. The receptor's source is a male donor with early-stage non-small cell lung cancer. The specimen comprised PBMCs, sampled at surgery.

The CDR3 loop reads CAISPRTSGSRDTQYF. The DNA of the CDR3 is TGTGCCATCAGCCCCCGGACTAGCGGGAGTCGGGATACGCAGTATTTT. This chain connects TRBV10-3 to TRBJ2-3; 13 bases line up with TRBD2. In germline, CDR1 is ENHRY, CDR2 SYGVKD. The CDR3 is 16 residues long. Germline trimming cut 6 bases from V and 6 bases from J; bases unmatched to any gene: 9.